The T cell receptor beta chain described here comes from a study of cytomegalovirus exposure and HLA in healthy donors. The CDR3 length is 14 residues. V gave up 6 bases and J gave up 5 bases, with 16 bases separating them. Germline assignment: CDR1 MNHEY and CDR2 SVGAGI. The study ran its PCR with 60 Vbeta and 13 Jbeta primers. This table comes from immunoSEQ multiplex PCR, and its TCRdb copy is limited to in-frame clones, with some not included. Among under 150,000 clones listed, 70% to 80% were seen once. For this clone: Antigen specificity is unknown.

Whole-study findings and limits: A later analysis showed HLA-associated TCR beta chains outstripping equally common others in clonal expansion. The authors later linked a missense DCLRE1C variant to TCR beta V- and J-gene trimming. The number of N-insertions in an Asian-associated ancestry cluster was reportedly below the 666-donor mean in a later analysis.

This TCR was recovered from a woman aged 25-40 years in good health and CMV-seropositive. The chain is built from TRBV6-5 and TRBJ1-1; D ambiguous. The sample comprised PBMCs. The CDR3 bases are TGTGCCAGCAGAAGATTGCGGGCGGATACTGAAGCTTTCTTT. Translated, it gives CASRRLRADTEAFF.